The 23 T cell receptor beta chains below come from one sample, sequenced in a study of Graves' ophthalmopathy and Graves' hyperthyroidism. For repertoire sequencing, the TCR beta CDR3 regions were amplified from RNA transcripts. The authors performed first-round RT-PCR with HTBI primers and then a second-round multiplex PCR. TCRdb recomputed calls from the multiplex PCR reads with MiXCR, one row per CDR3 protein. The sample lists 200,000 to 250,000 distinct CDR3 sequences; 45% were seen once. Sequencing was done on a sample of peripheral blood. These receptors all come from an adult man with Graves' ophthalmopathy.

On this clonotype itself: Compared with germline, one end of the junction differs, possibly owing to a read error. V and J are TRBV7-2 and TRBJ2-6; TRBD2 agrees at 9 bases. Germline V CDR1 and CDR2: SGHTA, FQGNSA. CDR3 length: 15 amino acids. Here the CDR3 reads CASSLVSSGGNVLTF. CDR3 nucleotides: TGTGCCAGCAGCTTAGTTAGTAGCGGGGGCAACGTCCTGACTTTC.

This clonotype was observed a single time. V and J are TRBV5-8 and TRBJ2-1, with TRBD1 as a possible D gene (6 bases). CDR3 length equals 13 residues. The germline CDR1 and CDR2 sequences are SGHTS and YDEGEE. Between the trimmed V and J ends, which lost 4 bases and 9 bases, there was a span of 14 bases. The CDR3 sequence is CASSVGRGFEQFF. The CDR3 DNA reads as TGTGCCAGCAGCGTAGGTAGGGGGTTTGAGCAGTTCTTC.

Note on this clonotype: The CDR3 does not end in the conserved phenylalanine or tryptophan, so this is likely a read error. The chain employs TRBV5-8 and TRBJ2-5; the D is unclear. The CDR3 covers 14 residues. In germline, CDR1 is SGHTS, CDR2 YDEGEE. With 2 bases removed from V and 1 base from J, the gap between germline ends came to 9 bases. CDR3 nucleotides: TGTGCCAGCAGCTTAGCGCACCTCCAAGAGACCCAGTACCTC. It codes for CASSLAHLQETQYL.

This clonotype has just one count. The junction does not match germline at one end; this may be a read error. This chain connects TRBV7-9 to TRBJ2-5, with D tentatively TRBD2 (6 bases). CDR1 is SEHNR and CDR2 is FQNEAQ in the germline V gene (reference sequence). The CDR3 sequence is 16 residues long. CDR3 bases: TGTGCCAGCAGCTCCGCCCTGCGGGGACTCCAAGAGACCCAGAACTTC. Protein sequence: CASSSALRGLQETQNF.

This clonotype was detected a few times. The CDR3 here is CASRGRDRVDSYTF. The CDR3 DNA reads as TGTGCCAGTCGAGGCCGGGACAGGGTTGACAGCTACACCTTC. V is TRBV19 and J is TRBJ1-2; 9 bases are a match to TRBD1. The CDR3 contains 14 residues. Germline CDR1 reads LNHDA; CDR2 reads SQIVND (reference sequence). Germline trimming cut 8 bases from V and 9 bases from J; bases unmatched to any gene: 13.

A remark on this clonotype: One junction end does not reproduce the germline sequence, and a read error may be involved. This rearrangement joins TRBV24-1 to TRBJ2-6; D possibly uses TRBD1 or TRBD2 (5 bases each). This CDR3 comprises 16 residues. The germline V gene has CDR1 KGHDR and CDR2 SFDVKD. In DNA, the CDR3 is TGTGCCAGCAGTGAACCCCAGGGAGCTGGGGCCAACGTCCTGACTTTC. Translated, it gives CASSEPQGAGANVLTF.

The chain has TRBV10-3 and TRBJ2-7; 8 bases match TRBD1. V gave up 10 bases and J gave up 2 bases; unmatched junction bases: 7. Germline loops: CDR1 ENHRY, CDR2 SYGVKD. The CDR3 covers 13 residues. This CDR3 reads CATGPGQAYEQYF. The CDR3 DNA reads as TGTGCCACGGGGCCGGGACAGGCCTACGAGCAGTACTTC.

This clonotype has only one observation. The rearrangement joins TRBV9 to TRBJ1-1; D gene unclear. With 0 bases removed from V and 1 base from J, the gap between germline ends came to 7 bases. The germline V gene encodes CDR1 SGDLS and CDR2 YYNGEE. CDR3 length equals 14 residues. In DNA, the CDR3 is TGTGCCAGCAGCGTAGAGCTCTGGAACACTGAAGCTTTCTTT. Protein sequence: CASSVELWNTEAFF.

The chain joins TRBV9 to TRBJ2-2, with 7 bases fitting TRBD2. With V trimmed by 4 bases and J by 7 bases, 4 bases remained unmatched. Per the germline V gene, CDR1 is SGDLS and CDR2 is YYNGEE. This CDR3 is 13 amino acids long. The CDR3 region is CASSHRTSGELFF. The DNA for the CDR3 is TGTGCCAGCAGCCACCGGACTAGCGGGGAGCTGTTTTTT.

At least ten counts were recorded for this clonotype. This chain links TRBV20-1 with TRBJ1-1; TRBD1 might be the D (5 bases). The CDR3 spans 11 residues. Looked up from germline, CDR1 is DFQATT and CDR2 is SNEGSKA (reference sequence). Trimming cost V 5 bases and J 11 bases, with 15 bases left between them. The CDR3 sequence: CSAGRDPTAFF. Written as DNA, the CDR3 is TGCAGTGCTGGCCGGGACCCGACGGCTTTCTTT.

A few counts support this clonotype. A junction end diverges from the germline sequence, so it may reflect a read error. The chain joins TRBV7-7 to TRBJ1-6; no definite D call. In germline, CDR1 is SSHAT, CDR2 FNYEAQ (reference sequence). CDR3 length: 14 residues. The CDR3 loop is CASSLAGPLIPLHF. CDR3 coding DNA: TGTGCTAGCAGCTTAGCTGGCCCATTGATACCCCTCCACTTT.

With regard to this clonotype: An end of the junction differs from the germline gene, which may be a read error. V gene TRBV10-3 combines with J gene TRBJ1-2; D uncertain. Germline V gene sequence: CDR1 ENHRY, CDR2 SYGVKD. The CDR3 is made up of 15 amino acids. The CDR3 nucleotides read TGTGCCAGCAGTGAAGCCAGCGGGGAGTACTATGGCTACACCTTC. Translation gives CASSEASGEYYGYTF.

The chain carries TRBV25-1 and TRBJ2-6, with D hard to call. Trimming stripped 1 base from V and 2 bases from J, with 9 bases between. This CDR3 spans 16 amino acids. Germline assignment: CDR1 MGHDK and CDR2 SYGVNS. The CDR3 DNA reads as TGTGCCAGCAGTGAATGGTCCGTAGCTGGGGCCAACGTCCTGACTTTC. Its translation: CASSEWSVAGANVLTF.

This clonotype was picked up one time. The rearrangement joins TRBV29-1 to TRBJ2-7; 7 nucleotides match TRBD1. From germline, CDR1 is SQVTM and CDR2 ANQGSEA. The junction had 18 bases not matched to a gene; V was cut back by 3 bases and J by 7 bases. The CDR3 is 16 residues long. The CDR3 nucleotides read TGCAGCGTTGAGGTGGGGTTTGGCAGGGGGTCGGGGGAGCAGTACTTC. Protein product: CSVEVGFGRGSGEQYF.

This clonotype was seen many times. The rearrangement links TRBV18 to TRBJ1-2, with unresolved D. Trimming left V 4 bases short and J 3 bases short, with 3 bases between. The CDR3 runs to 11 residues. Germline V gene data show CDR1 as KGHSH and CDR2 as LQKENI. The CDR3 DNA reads TGTGCCAGCTCACTTGACTATGGCTACACCTTC. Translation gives CASSLDYGYTF.

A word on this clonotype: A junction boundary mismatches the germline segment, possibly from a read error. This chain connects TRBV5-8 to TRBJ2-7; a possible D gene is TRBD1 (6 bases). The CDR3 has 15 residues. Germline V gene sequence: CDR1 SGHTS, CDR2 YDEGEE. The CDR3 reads CASSLDWGQKGEQYF. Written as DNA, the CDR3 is TGCGCCAGCAGCTTGGATTGGGGGCAAAAGGGCGAGCAGTACTTC.

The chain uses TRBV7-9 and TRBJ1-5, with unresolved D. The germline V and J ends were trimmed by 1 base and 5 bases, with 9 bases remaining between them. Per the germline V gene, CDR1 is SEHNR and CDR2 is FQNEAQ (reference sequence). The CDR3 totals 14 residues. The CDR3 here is CASSLGKGHQPQHF. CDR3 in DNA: TGTGCCAGCAGCTTAGGTAAAGGGCATCAGCCCCAGCATTTT. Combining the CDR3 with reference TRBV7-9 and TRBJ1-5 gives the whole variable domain DTGVSQNPRHKITKRGQNVTFRCDPISEHNRLYWYRQTLGQGPEFLTYFQNEAQLEKSRLLSDRFSAERPKGSFSTLEIQRTEQGDSAMYLCASSLGKGHQPQHFGDGTRLSIL.

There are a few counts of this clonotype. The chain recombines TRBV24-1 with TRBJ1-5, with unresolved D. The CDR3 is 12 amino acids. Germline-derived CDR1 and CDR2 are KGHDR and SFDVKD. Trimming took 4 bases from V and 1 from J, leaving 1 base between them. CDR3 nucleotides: TGTGCCACCAGTGAAAGCAATCAGCCCCAGCATTTT. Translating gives CATSESNQPQHF.

Here the CDR3 reads CSAYRITAQETQYF. The CDR3 coding sequence is TGCAGTGCTTATCGGATCACAGCCCAAGAGACCCAGTACTTC. The chain carries TRBV20-1 and TRBJ2-5; no clear D. The CDR3 is 14 residues long. The germline gives CDR1 DFQATT, CDR2 SNEGSKA (reference sequence). V was clipped by 5 bases and J by 1 base, with 14 bases between them.

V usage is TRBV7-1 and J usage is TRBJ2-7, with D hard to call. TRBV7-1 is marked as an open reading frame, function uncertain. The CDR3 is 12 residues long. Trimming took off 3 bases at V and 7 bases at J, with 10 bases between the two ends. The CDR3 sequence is CASSSGSREQYF. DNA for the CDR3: TGTGCCAGCAGCTCGGGGTCACGGGAGCAGTACTTC.

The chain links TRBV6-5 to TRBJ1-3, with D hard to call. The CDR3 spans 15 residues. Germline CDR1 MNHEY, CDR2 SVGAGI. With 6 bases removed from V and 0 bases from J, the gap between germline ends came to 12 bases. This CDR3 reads CASSHLRSSGNTIYF. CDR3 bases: TGTGCCAGCAGCCACCTGAGGTCCTCTGGAAACACCATATATTTT.

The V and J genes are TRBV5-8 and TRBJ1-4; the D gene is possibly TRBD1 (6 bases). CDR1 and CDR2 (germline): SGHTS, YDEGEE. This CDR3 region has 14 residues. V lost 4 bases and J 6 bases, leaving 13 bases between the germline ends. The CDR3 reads CASSPGQSDEKLFF. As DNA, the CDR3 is TGTGCCAGCAGCCCTGGACAGTCGGATGAAAAACTGTTTTTT.

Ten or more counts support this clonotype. CDR3 region: CASSPGTGSNTIYF. The CDR3 DNA follows: TGTGCCAGCAGTCCCGGGACAGGGTCAAACACCATATATTTT. The gene calls are TRBV7-8 and TRBJ1-3; 9 bases agree with TRBD1. CDR3 size: 14 residues. With 6 bases clipped from V and 6 bases from J, the junction kept 6 bases outside the gene matches. Germline-derived CDR1 and CDR2 are SGHVS and FQNEAQ.